The 17 T cell receptor beta chains below were found in one sample sequenced in a study of graft-versus-host responses after intestinal transplantation. Their target antigens are unknown. Sequenced by immunoSEQ multiplex PCR; TCRdb stores in-frame clones only, minus some. This sample has fewer than 110,000 clones; 80% to 95% occur once, and the top ten carry 1.2%. The sample in question was unstimulated CD8+ T cells sorted from spleen or lymph node cells, obtained before intestinal transplant. The receptors derive from a human donor who received an intestinal transplant.

This chain uses TRBV6-1 with TRBJ2-7; no definite D call. The germline gives CDR1 MNHNS, CDR2 SASEGT. The germline V and J ends were trimmed by 4 bases and 7 bases, with 5 bases remaining between them. CDR3 size: 10 residues. Here the CDR3 reads CASSAGEQYF. Here the CDR3 DNA reads TGTGCCAGCAGTGCTGGGGAGCAGTACTTC.

The chain carries TRBV6-5 and TRBJ1-6; D not certain. This CDR3 contains 15 residues. Germline V gene lookup returns CDR1 MNHEY and CDR2 SVGAGI. V lost 0 bases to trimming and J lost 7 bases, with 10 bases between them. This chain's CDR3 is CASSYSAQSNSPLHF. The DNA for the CDR3 is TGTGCCAGCAGTTACTCTGCCCAGTCAAATTCACCCCTCCACTTT.

The J gene is TRBJ1-2, the V gene TRBV6-5; tentative D call: TRBD1 (5 bases). This CDR3 comprises 12 residues. Looked up from germline, CDR1 is MNHEY and CDR2 is SVGAGI. The ends were cut back, 5 bases at V and 6 bases at J, with 10 bases in the middle. Written as DNA, the CDR3 is TGTGCCAGCAGTCAACTGACAGATGGCTACACCTTC. It yields the protein CASSQLTDGYTF.

This clone is a singleton in its sample. This chain's CDR3 is CASSETSGGSYEQYF. The CDR3 DNA reads as TGTGCCAGCAGCGAGACTAGCGGGGGTTCCTACGAGCAGTACTTC. This chain connects TRBV7-2 to TRBJ2-7; 12 nucleotides align to TRBD2. This CDR3 contains 15 residues. V lost 5 bases to trimming and J lost 1 base; unmatched junction nucleotides: 3. CDR1 is SGHTA, CDR2 FQGNSA, per germline.

V gene TRBV15 combines with J gene TRBJ1-5; no firm D call. Germline V gives CDR1 LNHNV, CDR2 YYDKDF (reference sequence). With 1 base removed from V and 0 bases from J, the gap between germline ends came to 4 bases. The CDR3 contains 14 residues. CDR3 residues: CATSRGDSNQPQHF. CDR3 DNA sequence: TGTGCCACCAGCAGAGGGGATAGCAATCAGCCCCAGCATTTT.

A note on this clone: The CDR3 ends on some other residue instead of the conserved phenylalanine or tryptophan, so this is likely a read error. The V call is TRBV9, the J call TRBJ1-2, with 9 bases that match TRBD1. The V and J ends lost 3 bases and 1 base, in that order; junction bases with no gene match: 4. From germline, CDR1 is SGDLS and CDR2 YYNGEE. This CDR3 has 15 amino acids. The CDR3 region is CASSATGQGNYGYTL. DNA for the CDR3: TGTGCCAGCAGCGCAACGGGACAGGGTAACTATGGCTACACCCTC.

The genes are TRBV5-1 and TRBJ2-3; D may match TRBD1 or TRBD2 (5 bases each). The CDR3 is 16 amino acids. Between the trimmed V and J ends, which lost 0 bases and 6 bases, there was a span of 17 bases. The germline V gene has CDR1 SGHRS and CDR2 YFSETQ. As DNA, the CDR3 is TGCGCCAGCAGCTTGGCTTCGGGGCAAGTAGCGGATACGCAGTATTTT. Translated: CASSLASGQVADTQYF.

The chain links TRBV11-2 to TRBJ2-2; possibly TRBD1 or TRBD2 for D (5 bases each). V was trimmed by 5 bases and J by 6 bases, leaving 19 bases between them. Germline values: CDR1 SGHAT, CDR2 FQNNGV. The length of the CDR3 is 16 residues. DNA for the CDR3: TGTGCCAGCAGCCAAATTCAAGGGGAGAAGGCCGGGGAGCTGTTTTTT. It yields the protein CASSQIQGEKAGELFF. The variable domain in full, with the rest retrieved from reference TRBV11-2 and TRBJ2-2, is EAGVAQSPRYKIIEKRQSVAFWCNPISGHATLYWYQQILGQGPKLLIQFQNNGVVDDSQLPKDRFSAERLKGVDSTLKIQPAKLEDSAVYLCASSQIQGEKAGELFFGEGSRLTVL.

This chain uses TRBV2 with TRBJ1-3; D ambiguous. The CDR3 is 16 residues long. Germline lookup yields CDR1 SNHLY and CDR2 FYNNEI. V lost 0 bases and J lost 4, with 13 bases in between. CDR3 region: CASSEAWGSGGNTIYF. The CDR3 region has the DNA TGTGCCAGCAGTGAAGCTTGGGGATCGGGAGGAAACACCATATATTTT.

The CDR3 nucleotides are TGCGCCAGCAGCCAGGAGAGTTGGGGGCCAGAGCAGTACTTC. As protein: CASSQESWGPEQYF. V and J are TRBV4-1 and TRBJ2-5; D may be TRBD1 (6 bases). V lost 3 bases and J lost 11, with 19 bases in between. The CDR3 runs to 14 residues. Germline loops: CDR1 MGHRA, CDR2 YSYEKL.

This chain uses TRBV19 with TRBJ2-3; 11 positions match TRBD2. The length of the CDR3 is 15 residues. Germline CDR1 LNHDA, CDR2 SQIVND (reference sequence). V shed 2 bases, J shed 3 bases, and the junction held 1 base outside the gene matches. The CDR3 loop is CASSITSGGTDTQYF. The CDR3 nucleotides read TGTGCCAGTAGTATAACTAGCGGGGGAACAGATACGCAGTATTTT.

The rearrangement joins TRBV19 to TRBJ1-1; no reliable D call. CDR1 and CDR2 from the germline V gene are LNHDA and SQIVND (reference sequence). The CDR3 extends over 18 amino acids. Trimming took 3 bases from V and 7 from J, leaving 27 bases between them. CDR3 region: CASSMRSGGVGRMNEAFF. As DNA, the CDR3 is TGTGCCAGTAGTATGAGGTCCGGAGGCGTCGGACGGATGAATGAAGCTTTCTTT.

This rearrangement joins TRBV15 to TRBJ2-7; TRBD2 aligns across 10 bases. The CDR3 consists of 15 residues. The ends lost 5 bases at V and 0 bases at J; junction bases unmatched: 4. Germline V gene lookup returns CDR1 LNHNV and CDR2 YYDKDF (reference sequence). CDR3 loop: CATSSQRGGSYEQYF. The DNA for the CDR3 is TGTGCCACCAGCTCCCAGCGGGGGGGCTCCTACGAGCAGTACTTC. The full variable domain, in which reference TRBV15 and TRBJ2-7 provide the parts outside the CDR3, is DAMVIQNPRYQVTQFGKPVTLSCSQTLNHNVMYWYQQKSSQAPKLLFHYYDKDFNNEADTPDNFQSRRPNTSFCFLDIRSPGLGDTAMYLCATSSQRGGSYEQYFGPGTRLTVT.

The chain links TRBV7-8 to TRBJ1-5; 7 positions match TRBD1. The CDR3 contains 16 residues. Germline lookup yields CDR1 SGHVS and CDR2 FQNEAQ. V lost 5 bases and J lost 0; bases outside the gene matches: 7. For the CDR3, the DNA is TGTGCCAGCAGCCTAGGGACAGACCTTAGCAATCAGCCCCAGCATTTT. It specifies CASSLGTDLSNQPQHF.

The chain joins TRBV4-1 to TRBJ2-1, with 11 bases that match TRBD2. The CDR3 contains 17 residues. J lost 7 bases, V lost 3 bases, and 11 bases had no gene match. From germline, CDR1 is MGHRA and CDR2 YSYEKL. The CDR3 coding sequence is TGCGCCAGCAGCCAGCTCCTACTAGCGGGGGAGAGGAATGAGCAGTTCTTC. Protein: CASSQLLLAGERNEQFF.

This chain links TRBV2 with TRBJ2-1; D gene unclear. The CDR3 runs 13 residues. Trimming pared 3 bases from V and 4 bases from J, leaving 7 bases between. Per the germline V gene, CDR1 is SNHLY and CDR2 is FYNNEI. In DNA, the CDR3 is TGTGCCAGCAGTGAGTCAGCTTACAATGAGCAGTTCTTC. It encodes CASSESAYNEQFF.

The rearrangement links TRBV2 to TRBJ1-5; D is ambiguous. The germline V gene encodes CDR1 SNHLY and CDR2 FYNNEI. V gave up 2 bases and J gave up 2 bases, with 10 bases separating them. The CDR3 covers 15 residues. The CDR3 region is CASSETRERNQPQHF. The CDR3 nucleotides are TGTGCCAGCAGTGAAACCCGAGAGCGCAATCAGCCCCAGCATTTT.